These T cell receptor beta chains were read from a single sample in a study of spatial heterogeneity in lung cancer. TCRdb ran MiXCR on the 5' RACE reads and lists one entry per CDR3 protein. The table records about 6,000 distinct CDR3 sequences, about 8.9% of them present only once. Sequencing used lung tumor tissue, obtained at surgery. Receptors were obtained from a female donor with early-stage non-small cell lung cancer. The CDR3 runs from the conserved cysteine through the conserved F or W. D genes are given only for firm matches. For some rows the clone size is stated as once, few or many, or as a class when expanded; others skip it.

CDR3 DNA: TGTGCCAGCAGTTACGGTTGGGGGAACACTGAAGCTTTCTTT
CDR3 protein: CASSYGWGNTEAFF
D gene: -
V gene: TRBV6-6
clone size: -
J gene: TRBJ1-1

CDR3 DNA: TGCAGCGTTGAAGCTGAGGACAGGGAGACTAGCACAGATACGCAGTATTTT
CDR3 protein: CSVEAEDRETSTDTQYF
D gene: TRBD1
V gene: TRBV29-1
clone size: medium-sized
J gene: TRBJ2-3

CDR3 DNA: TGCAGTGCTTCTATGACTAGCGGGGTCCTCAATGAGCAGTTCTTC
CDR3 protein: CSASMTSGVLNEQFF
D gene: TRBD2
V gene: TRBV20-1
clone size: large
J gene: TRBJ2-1

CDR3 DNA: TGTGCCAGCGGCGAGGGCAGCAAGGGCAATCAGCCCCAGCATTTT
CDR3 protein: CASGEGSKGNQPQHF
D gene: -
V gene: TRBV2
clone size: many
J gene: TRBJ1-5

CDR3 DNA: TGTGCCAGTAGTCCCGGGGTAGGGGGATTTACACCCCTCCACTTT
CDR3 protein: CASSPGVGGFTPLHF
D gene: -
V gene: TRBV19
clone size: -
J gene: TRBJ1-6

CDR3 DNA: TGTGCCAGCAGAAGCAGGGACGAGGATGAAGCTTTCTTT
CDR3 protein: CASRSRDEDEAFF
D gene: -
V gene: TRBV7-2
clone size: medium-sized
J gene: TRBJ1-1

CDR3 DNA: TGTGCCAGCAGTCCCAAAGGGGAGGGGACCTACGAGCAGTACTTC
CDR3 protein: CASSPKGEGTYEQYF
D gene: TRBD2
V gene: TRBV7-2
clone size: medium-sized
J gene: TRBJ2-7

CDR3 DNA: TGTGCCAGCAGCCTCGGACCGTCCTCCGGTGGCTACACCTTC
CDR3 protein: CASSLGPSSGGYTF
D gene: -
V gene: TRBV7-3
clone size: many
J gene: TRBJ1-2

CDR3 DNA: TGTGCCAGTAGTATCCTGACAGCAACCGGGGAGCTGTTTTTT
CDR3 protein: CASSILTATGELFF
D gene: -
V gene: TRBV19
clone size: medium-sized
J gene: TRBJ2-2

CDR3 DNA: TGCGCCAGCAGTCTTGGGACCGGGACAGGGAACACTGAAGCTTTCTTT
CDR3 protein: CASSLGTGTGNTEAFF
D gene: TRBD1
V gene: TRBV5-1
clone size: -
J gene: TRBJ1-1

CDR3 DNA: TGTGCCAGCCGGACAGGGGCTGGAAACACCATATATTTT
CDR3 protein: CASRTGAGNTIYF
D gene: TRBD1
V gene: TRBV27
clone size: once
J gene: TRBJ1-3

CDR3 DNA: -
CDR3 protein: CASSYGPGEQYFGPGTRPGEQYF
D gene: -
V gene: TRBV6-5
clone size: few
J gene: TRBJ2-7

CDR3 DNA: TGCAGTGCCCTCGTGGTAGGGCTAGATACGCAGTATTTT
CDR3 protein: CSALVVGLDTQYF
D gene: -
V gene: TRBV20-1
clone size: medium-sized
J gene: TRBJ2-3

CDR3 DNA: TGCGCCAGCAGCTTAACAGGGGGTGAGGAGACCCAGTACTTC
CDR3 protein: CASSLTGGEETQYF
D gene: TRBD1
V gene: TRBV5-1
clone size: many
J gene: TRBJ2-5

CDR3 DNA: TGTGCCAGCTCACCACTTCCTAGCGGGGGTCCCTCTAGCACAGATACGCAGTATTTT
CDR3 protein: CASSPLPSGGPSSTDTQYF
D gene: TRBD2
V gene: TRBV18
clone size: many
J gene: TRBJ2-3

CDR3 DNA: TGCAGTGCTAGTGGGGACCGACATAGCACAGATACGCAGTATTTT
CDR3 protein: CSASGDRHSTDTQYF
D gene: -
V gene: TRBV20-1
clone size: many
J gene: TRBJ2-3

CDR3 DNA: TGCAGTGCTAGAGTCGGACGACAGGGGCACTACGAGCAGTACTTC
CDR3 protein: CSARVGRQGHYEQYF
D gene: TRBD1
V gene: TRBV20-1
clone size: many
J gene: TRBJ2-7

CDR3 DNA: TGTGCCAGCAGCTTAGTCGGAGGGGATACGCAGTATTTT
CDR3 protein: CASSLVGGDTQYF
D gene: -
V gene: TRBV7-2
clone size: medium-sized
J gene: TRBJ2-3

CDR3 DNA: TGCGCCAGCAGCCACTCCCTTTCGGAGGCGGGCACCGGGGAGCTGTTTTTT
CDR3 protein: CASSHSLSEAGTGELFF
D gene: -
V gene: TRBV4-1
clone size: -
J gene: TRBJ2-2

CDR3 DNA: TGTGCCAGCAGTTTAGGACTAGCGGGGGGATTCACAGATACGCAGTATTTT
CDR3 protein: CASSLGLAGGFTDTQYF
D gene: TRBD2
V gene: TRBV12-3/TRBV12-4
clone size: -
J gene: TRBJ2-3

CDR3 DNA: TGTGCCAGCAGTCTATATAAGGACAGGGATGGGGAATATAGCAATCAGCCCCAGCATTTT
CDR3 protein: CASSLYKDRDGEYSNQPQHF
D gene: TRBD1
V gene: TRBV27
clone size: few
J gene: TRBJ1-5

CDR3 DNA: TGTGCCAGCTCACCCCCCTGGCGGGGGGACACAGATACGCAGTATTTT
CDR3 protein: CASSPPWRGDTDTQYF
D gene: TRBD2
V gene: TRBV18
clone size: many
J gene: TRBJ2-3

CDR3 DNA: TGTGCCACCAGTGATCCAAGGACAGGCAACTATGGCTACACCTTC
CDR3 protein: CATSDPRTGNYGYTF
D gene: TRBD1
V gene: TRBV24-1
clone size: many
J gene: TRBJ1-2

CDR3 DNA: TGCAGCGTTGAAGTAGGGTCTGGGGACTATGGCTACACCTTC
CDR3 protein: CSVEVGSGDYGYTF
D gene: -
V gene: TRBV29-1
clone size: many
J gene: TRBJ1-2

CDR3 DNA: TGTGCCAGCAGCCCCCGAGACAGGGGCTACGAGCAGTACTTC
CDR3 protein: CASSPRDRGYEQYF
D gene: TRBD1
V gene: TRBV5-8
clone size: many
J gene: TRBJ2-7

CDR3 DNA: TGTGCCAGCAAATCCGGGTATAGCACAGATACGCAGTATTTT
CDR3 protein: CASKSGYSTDTQYF
D gene: -
V gene: TRBV6-6
clone size: many
J gene: TRBJ2-3

CDR3 DNA: TGCAGTGCTACTCAGAGCTCCTATAATTCACCCCTCCACTTT
CDR3 protein: CSATQSSYNSPLHF
D gene: -
V gene: TRBV20-1
clone size: many
J gene: TRBJ1-6

CDR3 DNA: TGCAGTGCTAGAGCCCACGGCCGCTCCTACGAGCAGTACTTC
CDR3 protein: CSARAHGRSYEQYF
D gene: -
V gene: TRBV20-1
clone size: medium-sized
J gene: TRBJ2-7

CDR3 DNA: TGTGCCAGCAGTTTGCTGTCGGGACTAATCTACGAGCAGTACTTC
CDR3 protein: CASSLLSGLIYEQYF
D gene: TRBD2
V gene: TRBV27
clone size: many
J gene: TRBJ2-7

CDR3 DNA: TGTGCCAGTAGTATTTCCCCGGGGTTCACAGATACGCAGTATTTT
CDR3 protein: CASSISPGFTDTQYF
D gene: -
V gene: TRBV19
clone size: many
J gene: TRBJ2-3

CDR3 DNA: TGCGCCAGCAGCCAAGATGGGAAAGATGGCTACACCTTC
CDR3 protein: CASSQDGKDGYTF
D gene: -
V gene: TRBV4-1
clone size: medium-sized
J gene: TRBJ1-2

CDR3 DNA: TGTGCCAGCAGCTGGCTAGGACCGAACACCGGGGAGCTGTTTTTT
CDR3 protein: CASSWLGPNTGELFF
D gene: -
V gene: TRBV7-2
clone size: medium-sized
J gene: TRBJ2-2

CDR3 DNA: TGTGCCAGCAGTTACTCTCTGGCAGGGAGTATCTATGGCTACACCTTC
CDR3 protein: CASSYSLAGSIYGYTF
D gene: -
V gene: TRBV6-6
clone size: few
J gene: TRBJ1-2

CDR3 DNA: TGCAGTGCGACGGACAAGCTCAGCGGCTACACCTTC
CDR3 protein: CSATDKLSGYTF
D gene: -
V gene: TRBV20-1
clone size: many
J gene: TRBJ1-2

CDR3 DNA: TGTGCCAGCAGTCGGCCCGGCGAGCAGTACTTC
CDR3 protein: CASSRPGEQYF
D gene: -
V gene: TRBV6-1
clone size: many
J gene: TRBJ2-7

CDR3 DNA: TGCGCCAGCAGCCGCATCACCCTAGTCCCGGGACAGGTTTTGCGGGATACGCAGTATTTT
CDR3 protein: CASSRITLVPGQVLRDTQYF
D gene: TRBD1
V gene: TRBV4-3
clone size: -
J gene: TRBJ2-3

CDR3 DNA: TGCAGTGCTGACCCACCGGGCCGCGGAAACACCATATATTTT
CDR3 protein: CSADPPGRGNTIYF
D gene: -
V gene: TRBV20-1
clone size: many
J gene: TRBJ1-3

CDR3 DNA: TGTGCCATCACCGGCCTACAGGGGGGCGAGCAGTACTTC
CDR3 protein: CAITGLQGGEQYF
D gene: TRBD1
V gene: TRBV10-3
clone size: medium-sized
J gene: TRBJ2-7

CDR3 DNA: TGTGCCAGCAGTTTAGGGGTCCTAGCGGGGGGACCTCGCTCCTACGAGCAGTACTTC
CDR3 protein: CASSLGVLAGGPRSYEQYF
D gene: TRBD2
V gene: TRBV27
clone size: medium-sized
J gene: TRBJ2-7

CDR3 DNA: TGTGCCAGCAGTATACTAGCGGGGGGGCGGAATGAGCAGTTCTTC
CDR3 protein: CASSILAGGRNEQFF
D gene: TRBD2
V gene: TRBV28
clone size: many
J gene: TRBJ2-1

CDR3 DNA: TGTGCCAGCAGCCCCAAATGGGGGGGGACGAACACAGATACGCAGTATTTT
CDR3 protein: CASSPKWGGTNTDTQYF
D gene: TRBD2
V gene: TRBV11-2
clone size: few
J gene: TRBJ2-3

CDR3 DNA: TGCGCCGCAAGAGCGGGGGGCCGACCCACAGATACGCAGTATTTT
CDR3 protein: CAARAGGRPTDTQYF
D gene: TRBD2
V gene: TRBV5-1
clone size: many
J gene: TRBJ2-3